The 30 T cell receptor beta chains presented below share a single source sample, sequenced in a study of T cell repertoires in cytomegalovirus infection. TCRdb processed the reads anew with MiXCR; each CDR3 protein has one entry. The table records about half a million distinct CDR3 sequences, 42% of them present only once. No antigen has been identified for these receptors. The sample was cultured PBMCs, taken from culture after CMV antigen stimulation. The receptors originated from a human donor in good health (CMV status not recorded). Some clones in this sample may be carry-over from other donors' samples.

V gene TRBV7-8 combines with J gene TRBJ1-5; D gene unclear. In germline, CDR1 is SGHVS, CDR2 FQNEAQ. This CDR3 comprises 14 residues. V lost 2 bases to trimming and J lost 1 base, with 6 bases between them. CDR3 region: CASSLRWSNQPQHF. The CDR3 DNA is TGTGCCAGCAGCTTAAGGTGGAGCAATCAGCCCCAGCATTTT.

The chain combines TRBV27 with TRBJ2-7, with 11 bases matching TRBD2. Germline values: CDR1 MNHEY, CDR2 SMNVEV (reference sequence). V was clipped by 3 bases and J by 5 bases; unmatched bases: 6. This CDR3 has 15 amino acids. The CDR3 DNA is TGTGCCAGCAGTTTCGCCGGGACTAGCGGCCACGAGCAGTACTTC. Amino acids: CASSFAGTSGHEQYF.

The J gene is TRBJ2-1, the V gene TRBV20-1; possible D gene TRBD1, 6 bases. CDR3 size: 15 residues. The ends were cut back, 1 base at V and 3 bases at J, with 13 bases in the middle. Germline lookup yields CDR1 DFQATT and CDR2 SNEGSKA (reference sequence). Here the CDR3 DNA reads TGCAGTGCTAGAGTAGCTGGACAGCGCTACAATGAGCAGTTCTTC. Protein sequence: CSARVAGQRYNEQFF.

The CDR3 region has the DNA TGTGCCAGCAGTCCGTCTAGCGGGATATACGAGCAGTACTTC. It codes for CASSPSSGIYEQYF. The genes are TRBV27 and TRBJ2-7, with 9 bases fitting TRBD2. CDR1 and CDR2 from the germline V gene are MNHEY and SMNVEV (reference sequence). This CDR3 has 14 amino acids. V lost 5 bases, J lost 4 bases, and 6 bases stayed unmatched.

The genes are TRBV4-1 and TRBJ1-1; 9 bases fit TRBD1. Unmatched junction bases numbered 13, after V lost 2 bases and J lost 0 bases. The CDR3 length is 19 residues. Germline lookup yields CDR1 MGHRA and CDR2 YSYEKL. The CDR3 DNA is TGCGCCAGCAGCCAAAACTTGGGACAGGGAAGATTAATGAACACTGAAGCTTTCTTT. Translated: CASSQNLGQGRLMNTEAFF.

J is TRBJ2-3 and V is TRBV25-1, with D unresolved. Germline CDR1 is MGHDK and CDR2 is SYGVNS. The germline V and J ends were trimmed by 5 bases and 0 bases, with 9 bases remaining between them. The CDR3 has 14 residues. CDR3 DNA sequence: TGTGCCAGCAGTCGCCCCGGTAGCACAGATACGCAGTATTTT. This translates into CASSRPGSTDTQYF.

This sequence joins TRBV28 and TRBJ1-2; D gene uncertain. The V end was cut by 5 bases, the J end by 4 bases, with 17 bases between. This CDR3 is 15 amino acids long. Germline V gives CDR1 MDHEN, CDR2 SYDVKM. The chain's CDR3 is CASSEIGGRVYGYTF. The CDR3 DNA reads TGTGCCAGCAGTGAGATCGGAGGGAGGGTCTATGGCTACACCTTC.

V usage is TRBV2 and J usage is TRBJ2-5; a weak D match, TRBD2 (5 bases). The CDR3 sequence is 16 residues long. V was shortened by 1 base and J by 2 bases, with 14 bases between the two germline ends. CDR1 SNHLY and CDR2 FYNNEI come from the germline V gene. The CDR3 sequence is CASSEGLANQQETQYF. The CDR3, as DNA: TGTGCCAGCAGTGAAGGGCTAGCTAATCAACAAGAGACCCAGTACTTC.

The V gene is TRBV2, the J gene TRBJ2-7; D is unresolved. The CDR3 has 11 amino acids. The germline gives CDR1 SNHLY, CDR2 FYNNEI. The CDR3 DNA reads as TGTGCGTCGTTAGGGTCCTACGAGCAGTACTTC. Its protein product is CASLGSYEQYF.

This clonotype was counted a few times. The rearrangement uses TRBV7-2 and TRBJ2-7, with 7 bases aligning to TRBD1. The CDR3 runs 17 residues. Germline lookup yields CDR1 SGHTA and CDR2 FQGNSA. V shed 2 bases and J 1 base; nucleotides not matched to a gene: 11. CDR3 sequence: CASSLRDSPEFSYEQYF. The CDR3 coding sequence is TGTGCCAGCAGCTTACGGGACAGTCCCGAGTTTTCCTACGAGCAGTACTTC.

CDR3 protein: CASRTSGGSTDTQYF. The CDR3 coding sequence is TGTGCCAGCAGAACTAGCGGGGGCAGCACAGATACGCAGTATTTT. This chain connects TRBV5-4 to TRBJ2-3, with 11 positions matching TRBD2. CDR1 SGHNT and CDR2 YYREEE come from the germline V gene (reference sequence). This CDR3 contains 15 residues. The trim removed 5 bases at V and 0 bases at J, leaving 2 bases unmatched.

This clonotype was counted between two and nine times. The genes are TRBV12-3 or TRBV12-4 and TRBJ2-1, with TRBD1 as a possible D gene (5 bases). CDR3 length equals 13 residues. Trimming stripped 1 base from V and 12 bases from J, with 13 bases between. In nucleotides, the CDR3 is TGTGCCAGCAGTTTAGTTGGACACACAGTGCAGTTCTTC. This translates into CASSLVGHTVQFF.

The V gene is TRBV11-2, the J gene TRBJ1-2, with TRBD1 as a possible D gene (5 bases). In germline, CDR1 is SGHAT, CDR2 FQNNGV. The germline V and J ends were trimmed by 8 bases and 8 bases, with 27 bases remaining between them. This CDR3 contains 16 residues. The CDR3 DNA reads TGTGCCAGCGCTCCCCGGGCAGGGATGGTATCTGAAGGCTACACCTTC. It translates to CASAPRAGMVSEGYTF. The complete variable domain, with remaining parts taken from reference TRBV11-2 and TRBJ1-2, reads EAGVAQSPRYKIIEKRQSVAFWCNPISGHATLYWYQQILGQGPKLLIQFQNNGVVDDSQLPKDRFSAERLKGVDSTLKIQPAKLEDSAVYLCASAPRAGMVSEGYTFGSGTRLTVV.

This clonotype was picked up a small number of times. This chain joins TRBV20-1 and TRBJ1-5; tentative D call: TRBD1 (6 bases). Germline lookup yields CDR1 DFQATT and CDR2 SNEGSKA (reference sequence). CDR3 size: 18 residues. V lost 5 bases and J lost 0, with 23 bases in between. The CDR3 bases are TGCAGTGCTGCTTTGGGGGGCGGAGGGTTCTATAGCAATCAGCCCCAGCATTTT. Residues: CSAALGGGGFYSNQPQHF.

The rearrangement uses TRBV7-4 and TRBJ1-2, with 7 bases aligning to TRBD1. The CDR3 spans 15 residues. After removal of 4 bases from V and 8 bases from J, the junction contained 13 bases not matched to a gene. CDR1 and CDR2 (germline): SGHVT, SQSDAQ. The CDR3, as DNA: TGTGCCAGCAGCTCGCCTTTAGGACAGGAGCTGGGCTACACCTTC. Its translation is CASSSPLGQELGYTF.

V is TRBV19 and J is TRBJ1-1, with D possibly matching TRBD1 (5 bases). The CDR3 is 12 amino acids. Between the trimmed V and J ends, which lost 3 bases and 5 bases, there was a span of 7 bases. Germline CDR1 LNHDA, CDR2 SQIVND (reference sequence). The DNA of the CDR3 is TGTGCCAGTAGTATGGGGCTAACTGAAGCTTTCTTT. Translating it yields CASSMGLTEAFF.

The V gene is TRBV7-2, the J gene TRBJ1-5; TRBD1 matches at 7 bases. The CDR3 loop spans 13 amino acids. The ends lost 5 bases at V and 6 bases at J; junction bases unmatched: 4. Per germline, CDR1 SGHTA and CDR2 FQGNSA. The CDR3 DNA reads TGTGCCAGCAGCCTAACAGGGGTTCAGCCCCAGCATTTT. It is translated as CASSLTGVQPQHF.

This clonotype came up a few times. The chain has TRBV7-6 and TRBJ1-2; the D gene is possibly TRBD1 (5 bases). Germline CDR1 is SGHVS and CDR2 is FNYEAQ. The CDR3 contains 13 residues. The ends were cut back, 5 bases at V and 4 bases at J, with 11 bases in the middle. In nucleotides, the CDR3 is TGTGCCAGCAGCCCGGGAGACAGCTATGGCTACACCTTC. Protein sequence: CASSPGDSYGYTF.

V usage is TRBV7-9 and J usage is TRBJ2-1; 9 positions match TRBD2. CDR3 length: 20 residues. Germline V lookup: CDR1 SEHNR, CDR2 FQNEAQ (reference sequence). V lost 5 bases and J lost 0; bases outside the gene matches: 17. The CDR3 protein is CASSTIGGESGRSSYNEQFF. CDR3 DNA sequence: TGTGCCAGCAGCACCATAGGGGGGGAGAGCGGGAGGAGCTCCTACAATGAGCAGTTCTTC.

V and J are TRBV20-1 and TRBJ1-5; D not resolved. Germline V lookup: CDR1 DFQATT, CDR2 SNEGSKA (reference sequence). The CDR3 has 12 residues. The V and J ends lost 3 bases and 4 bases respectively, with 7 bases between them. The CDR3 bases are TGCAGTGCTAGTGACCGTAATCAGCCCCAGCATTTT. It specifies CSASDRNQPQHF.

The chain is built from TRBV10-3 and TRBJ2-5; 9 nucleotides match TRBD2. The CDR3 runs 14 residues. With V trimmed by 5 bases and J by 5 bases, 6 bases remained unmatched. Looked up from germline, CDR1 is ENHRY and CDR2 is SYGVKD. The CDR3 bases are TGTGCCATCAGTCCGTCGGGGACTAGCGAGACCCAGTACTTC. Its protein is CAISPSGTSETQYF.

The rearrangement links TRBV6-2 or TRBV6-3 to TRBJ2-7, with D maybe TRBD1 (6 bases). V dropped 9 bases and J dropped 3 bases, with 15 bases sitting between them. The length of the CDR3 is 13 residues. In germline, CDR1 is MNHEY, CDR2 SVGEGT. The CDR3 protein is CASNRDTDYEQYF. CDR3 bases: TGTGCCAGTAACCGGGACACCGACTACGAGCAGTACTTC.

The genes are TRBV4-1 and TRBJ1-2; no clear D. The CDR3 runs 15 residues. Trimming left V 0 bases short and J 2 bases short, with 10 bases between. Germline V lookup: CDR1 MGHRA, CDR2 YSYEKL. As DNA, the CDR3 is TGCGCCAGCAGCCAAGAAGACGGTAGAAACTATGGCTACACCTTC. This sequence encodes CASSQEDGRNYGYTF.

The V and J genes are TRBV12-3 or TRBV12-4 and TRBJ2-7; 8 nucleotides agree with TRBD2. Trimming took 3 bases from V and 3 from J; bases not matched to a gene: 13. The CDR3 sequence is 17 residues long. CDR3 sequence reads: CASSFSGGPLIHYEQYF. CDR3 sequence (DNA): TGTGCCAGCAGTTTTTCGGGAGGGCCCTTGATTCACTACGAGCAGTACTTC.

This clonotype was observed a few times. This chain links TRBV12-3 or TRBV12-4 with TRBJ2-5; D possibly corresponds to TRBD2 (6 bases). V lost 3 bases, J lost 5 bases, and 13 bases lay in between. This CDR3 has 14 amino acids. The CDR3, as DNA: TGTGCCAGCAGTTTTCAGGGCGGGGAGGAGACCCAGTACTTC. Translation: CASSFQGGEETQYF.

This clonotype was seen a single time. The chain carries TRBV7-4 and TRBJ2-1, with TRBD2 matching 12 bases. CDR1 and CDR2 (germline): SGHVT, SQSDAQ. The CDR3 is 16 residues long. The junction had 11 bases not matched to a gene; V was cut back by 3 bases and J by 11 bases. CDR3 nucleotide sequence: TGTGCCAGCAGCTTTGCAGCCGGGACTAGCGGGTACAAGCAGTTCTTC. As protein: CASSFAAGTSGYKQFF.

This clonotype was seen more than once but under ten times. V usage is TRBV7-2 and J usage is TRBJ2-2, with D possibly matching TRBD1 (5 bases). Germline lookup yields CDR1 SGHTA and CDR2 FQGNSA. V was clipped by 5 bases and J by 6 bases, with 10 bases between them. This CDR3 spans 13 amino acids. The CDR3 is CASSAWGPGELFF. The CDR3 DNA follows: TGTGCCAGCAGCGCCTGGGGCCCCGGGGAGCTGTTTTTT.

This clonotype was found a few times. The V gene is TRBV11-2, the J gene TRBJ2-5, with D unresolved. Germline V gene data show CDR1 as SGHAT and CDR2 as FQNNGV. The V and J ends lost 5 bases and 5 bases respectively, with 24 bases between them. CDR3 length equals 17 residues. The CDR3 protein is CASSAINPGPPRETQYF. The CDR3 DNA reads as TGTGCCAGCAGCGCTATTAACCCGGGCCCTCCACGGGAGACCCAGTACTTC.

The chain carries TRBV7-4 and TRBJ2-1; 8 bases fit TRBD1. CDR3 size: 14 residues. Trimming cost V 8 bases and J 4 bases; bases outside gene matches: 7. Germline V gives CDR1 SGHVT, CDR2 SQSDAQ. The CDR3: CASVDRGKYNEQFF. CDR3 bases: TGTGCCAGCGTAGACAGGGGCAAATACAATGAGCAGTTCTTC.

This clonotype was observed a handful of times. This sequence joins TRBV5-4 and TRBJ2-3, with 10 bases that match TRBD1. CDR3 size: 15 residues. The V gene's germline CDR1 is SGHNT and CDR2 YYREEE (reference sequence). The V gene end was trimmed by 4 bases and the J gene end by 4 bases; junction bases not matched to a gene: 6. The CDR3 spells CASSQGQGISDTQYF. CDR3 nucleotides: TGTGCCAGCAGCCAGGGACAGGGGATATCAGATACGCAGTATTTT.